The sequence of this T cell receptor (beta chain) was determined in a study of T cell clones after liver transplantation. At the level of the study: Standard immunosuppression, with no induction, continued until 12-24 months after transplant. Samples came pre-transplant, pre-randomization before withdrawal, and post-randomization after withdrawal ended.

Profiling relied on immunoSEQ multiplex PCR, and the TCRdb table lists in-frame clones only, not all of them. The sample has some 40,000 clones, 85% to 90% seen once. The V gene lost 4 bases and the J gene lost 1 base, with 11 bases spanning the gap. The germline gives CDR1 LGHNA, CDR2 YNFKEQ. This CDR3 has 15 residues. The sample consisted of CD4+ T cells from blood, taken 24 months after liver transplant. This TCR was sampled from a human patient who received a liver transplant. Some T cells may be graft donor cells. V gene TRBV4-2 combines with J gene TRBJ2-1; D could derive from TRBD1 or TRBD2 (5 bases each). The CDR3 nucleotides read TGTGCCAGCAGCCGAGGGACCGCTTCCTACAATGAGCAGTTCTTC. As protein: CASSRGTASYNEQFF.